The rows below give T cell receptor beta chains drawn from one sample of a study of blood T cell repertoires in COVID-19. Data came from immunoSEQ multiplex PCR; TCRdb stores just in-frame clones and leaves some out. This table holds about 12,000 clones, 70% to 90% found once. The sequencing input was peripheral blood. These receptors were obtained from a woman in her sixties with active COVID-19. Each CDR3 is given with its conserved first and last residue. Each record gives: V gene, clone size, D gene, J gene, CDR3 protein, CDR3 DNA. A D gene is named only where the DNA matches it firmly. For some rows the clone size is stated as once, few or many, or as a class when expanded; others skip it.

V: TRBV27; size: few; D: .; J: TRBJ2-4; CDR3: CASSLRSAKNIQYF; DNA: TGTGCCAGCAGTTTAAGGAGCGCCAAAAACATTCAGTACTTC
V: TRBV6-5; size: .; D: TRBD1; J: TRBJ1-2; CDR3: CASSYSRTGSDYGYTF; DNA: TGTGCCAGCAGTTACTCGAGGACAGGGAGCGACTATGGCTACACCTTC
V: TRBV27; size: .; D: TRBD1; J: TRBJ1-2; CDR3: CASSLLQGAEGYTF; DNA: TGTGCCAGCAGTTTATTACAGGGGGCTGAAGGCTACACCTTC
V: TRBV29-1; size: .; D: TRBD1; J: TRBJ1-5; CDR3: CSVEGQGAQAQHF; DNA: TGCAGCGTTGAAGGTCAGGGGGCCCAGGCCCAGCATTTT
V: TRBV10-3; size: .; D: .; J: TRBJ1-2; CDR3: CAISESRRETGYTF; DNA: TGTGCCATCAGTGAGTCGAGACGGGAGACTGGCTACACCTTC
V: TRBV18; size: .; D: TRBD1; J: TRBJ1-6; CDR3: CASSPDRVNSPLHF; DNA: TGTGCCAGCTCACCCGACAGGGTTAATTCACCCCTCCACTTT
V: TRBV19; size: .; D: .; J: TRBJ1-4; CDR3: CAGSRGEKLFF; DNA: TGTGCCGGGAGTCGGGGGGAAAAACTGTTTTTT
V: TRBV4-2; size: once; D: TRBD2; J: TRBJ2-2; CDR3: CASSQQPGLAGNTGELFF; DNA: TGTGCCAGCAGCCAACAGCCGGGACTAGCGGGGAACACCGGGGAGCTGTTTTTT
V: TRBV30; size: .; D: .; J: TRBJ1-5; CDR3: CAWSAGVDQPQHF; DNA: TGTGCCTGGAGTGCAGGGGTCGATCAGCCCCAGCATTTT
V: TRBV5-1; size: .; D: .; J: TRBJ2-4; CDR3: CASSSRPGQDIQYF; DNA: TGCGCCAGCAGCTCACGACCGGGACAAGACATTCAGTACTTC